Shown below are 11 T cell receptor beta chains from a single sample sequenced in a study of graft-versus-host responses after intestinal transplantation. Repertoires were generated with immunoSEQ multiplex PCR, while TCRdb's copy carries only in-frame clones and drops some. The sample has about 24,000 clones; 80% to 90% are singletons. The sample consisted of PBMCs, taken approximately 450 days after intestinal transplant. The source of these receptors is a human patient who received an intestinal transplant, so some T cells may come from the graft donor.

The chain is built from TRBV9 and TRBJ2-7; the match to TRBD2 covers 8 bases. V was clipped by 0 bases and J by 4 bases; unmatched bases: 12. Germline CDR1 is SGDLS and CDR2 is YYNGEE. The CDR3 consists of 17 residues. The CDR3 DNA reads TGTGCCAGCAGCGTAGGAGACAATAGCGGGATTGGGTACGAGCAGTACTTC. It codes for CASSVGDNSGIGYEQYF.

This clone appeared a single time. The J gene is TRBJ2-3, the V gene TRBV19, with 9 positions matching TRBD2. V was clipped by 5 bases and J by 8 bases; unmatched bases: 17. Germline V lookup: CDR1 LNHDA, CDR2 SQIVND (reference sequence). This CDR3 region has 17 residues. The CDR3 reads CASSQGVGGRGSGTQYF. In DNA, the CDR3 is TGTGCCAGTAGTCAAGGGGTTGGCGGGAGGGGCTCGGGTACGCAGTATTTT.

V usage is TRBV7-9 and J usage is TRBJ1-1; D possibly corresponds to TRBD1 (5 bases). From germline, CDR1 is SEHNR and CDR2 FQNEAQ (reference sequence). Trimming shortened V by 4 bases and J by 3 bases, and 6 bases separated the two germline ends. The CDR3 contains 12 residues. This CDR3 is CASSWGDTEAFF. The CDR3 nucleotides are TGTGCCAGCAGCTGGGGGGACACTGAAGCTTTCTTT. Based on the CDR3 plus reference TRBV7-9 and TRBJ1-1, the full variable domain is DTGVSQNPRHKITKRGQNVTFRCDPISEHNRLYWYRQTLGQGPEFLTYFQNEAQLEKSRLLSDRFSAERPKGSFSTLEIQRTEQGDSAMYLCASSWGDTEAFFGQGTRLTVV.

The V call is TRBV29-1, the J call TRBJ1-2; no firm D call. Germline V gives CDR1 SQVTM, CDR2 ANQGSEA. Trimming cost V 6 bases and J 8 bases, with 19 bases left between them. The CDR3 totals 13 residues. CDR3 loop: CSVPSGPARGYTF. CDR3 bases: TGCAGCGTCCCAAGCGGGCCGGCAAGAGGCTACACCTTC.

V gene TRBV19 combines with J gene TRBJ2-6, with TRBD1 as a possible D gene (5 bases). The CDR3 contains 15 residues. With 5 bases removed from V and 3 bases from J, the gap between germline ends came to 11 bases. CDR1 LNHDA and CDR2 SQIVND come from the germline V gene (reference sequence). This CDR3 reads CASSPQGDGANVLTF. The CDR3 region has the DNA TGTGCCAGTAGTCCCCAGGGTGATGGGGCCAACGTCCTGACTTTC. The whole variable domain, filled in from reference TRBV19 and TRBJ2-6, reads DGGITQSPKYLFRKEGQNVTLSCEQNLNHDAMYWYRQDPGQGLRLIYYSQIVNDFQKGDIAEGYSVSREKKESFPLTVTSAQKNPTAFYLCASSPQGDGANVLTFGAGSRLTVL.

This clone showed up just a few times. The chain links TRBV6-5 to TRBJ2-5; weak D call: TRBD2 (7 bases). V was trimmed by 2 bases and J by 5 bases, leaving 12 bases between them. The CDR3 contains 14 residues. Germline CDR1 and CDR2: MNHEY and SVGAGI. The CDR3 region has the DNA TGTGCCAGCAGTTACAATGAGGGGGGGGAGACCCAGTACTTC. It encodes CASSYNEGGETQYF.

This chain joins TRBV13 and TRBJ1-1; D is possibly TRBD1 (6 bases). This CDR3 comprises 18 residues. V was pared by 1 base and J by 4 bases, with 22 bases between. CDR1 PRHDT and CDR2 FYEKMQ come from the germline V gene (reference sequence). CDR3 residues: CASSLEVAQGRVTTEAFF. The CDR3 DNA reads TGTGCCAGCAGCTTAGAGGTAGCACAGGGAAGGGTCACCACTGAAGCTTTCTTT.

The table lists this clone with a count of one. The chain uses TRBV5-8 and TRBJ2-1; D gene ambiguous. The length of the CDR3 is 13 residues. The germline CDR1 and CDR2 sequences are SGHTS and YDEGEE. The V end lost 0 bases, the J end lost 8 bases, and 9 bases lay between the germline ends. Written as DNA, the CDR3 is TGTGCCAGCAGCTTGGCAATTTTGGATGAGCAGTTCTTC. Translation gives CASSLAILDEQFF.

This clone was detected a few times. CDR3 in amino acids: CASSTDPRGTINTIYF. CDR3 sequence (DNA): TGTGCCAGTAGTACCGACCCCAGGGGGACCATAAACACCATATATTTT. The chain couples TRBV19 to TRBJ1-3; 7 bases agree with TRBD1. With 4 bases clipped from V and 6 bases from J, the junction kept 12 bases outside the gene matches. Germline-derived CDR1 and CDR2 are LNHDA and SQIVND (reference sequence). The CDR3 sequence is 16 residues long.

On this clone itself: This sample includes further DNA sequences coding for the same CDR3. The rearrangement links TRBV27 to TRBJ2-7; D perhaps matches TRBD2 (7 bases). CDR3 length: 13 amino acids. The germline CDR1 and CDR2 sequences are MNHEY and SMNVEV (reference sequence). With 7 bases removed from V and 5 bases from J, the gap between germline ends came to 15 bases. The CDR3 nucleotides are TGTGCCAGCACCCGGGCGGGGGCGGACGAGCAGTACTTC. This codes for CASTRAGADEQYF.

The chain employs TRBV10-3 and TRBJ2-2, with D tentatively TRBD1 or TRBD2 (6 bases each). The germline V gene encodes CDR1 ENHRY and CDR2 SYGVKD. The V end was cut by 0 bases, the J end by 5 bases, with 13 bases between. The CDR3 spans 16 residues. CDR3 in DNA: TGTGCCATCAGTGAGTCTGGGCGAGGGGGGACCGGGGAGCTGTTTTTT. It encodes CAISESGRGGTGELFF.